The clone carrying this TCR beta chain was counted between two and nine times. The antigen remains unidentified. V was clipped by 5 bases and J by 13 bases; unmatched bases: 12. There are 14 residues in the CDR3. The V gene's germline CDR1 is SGHAT and CDR2 FQNNGV. Reverse transcribing all isolated RNA meant expressed TCRB transcripts were sequenced. TCRdb's table, derived via immunoSEQ multiplex PCR, lists solely in-frame clones and lacks some. The sample consists of more than 350,000 clones, roughly 11% of them appearing once. The data stem from a study of beta chain features in type 1 diabetes. The wider study: On cell yields, gender and age, patients and healthy donors were similar.

General study points: The study found moderately but significantly shorter TCRB CDR3s in all four CD4+ subsets of Type 1 diabetes patients.

What was sequenced was naive CD4+ T cells from blood. The J gene is TRBJ2-1, the V gene TRBV11-2, with 9 bases that match TRBD2. This TCR derives from a woman aged 18-29 years in good health. CDR3 residues: CASSAGGSGREQFF. The DNA of the CDR3 is TGTGCCAGCAGCGCAGGGGGTAGCGGGAGAGAACAGTTCTTC.